Listed here are 16 T cell receptor beta chains from one sample, sequenced in a study of ipilimumab plus nivolumab after autologous stem cell transplantation. The protocol was immunoSEQ multiplex PCR, while the TCRdb copy is restricted to in-frame clones and leaves out a portion. The table lists about 43,000 clones, 70% to 90% of them singletons, with 0.7% to 0.95% in the top ten. This sample comprised PBMCs, obtained in a trial of ipilimumab plus nivolumab as post-transplant consolidation. All receptors derive from a male donor with multiple myeloma.

The chain combines TRBV29-1 with TRBJ2-5; unclear D gene. Deletions cut 4 bases from V and 4 bases from J, with 19 bases between. There are 15 residues in the CDR3. Looked up from germline, CDR1 is SQVTM and CDR2 is ANQGSEA. Here the CDR3 reads CSVGEHARPGETQYF. The CDR3 DNA reads as TGCAGCGTTGGAGAGCACGCTAGACCCGGAGAGACCCAGTACTTC.

The V gene is TRBV5-1, the J gene TRBJ2-5, with D perhaps matching TRBD1 (5 bases). The CDR3 loop spans 16 amino acids. V was shortened by 4 bases and J by 5 bases, with 21 bases between the two germline ends. Per germline, CDR1 SGHRS and CDR2 YFSETQ. The CDR3 DNA follows: TGCGCCAGCAGCCTAAGTGGGGCGTCGGCAGGGGAGACCCAGTACTTC. Amino acids: CASSLSGASAGETQYF.

V usage is TRBV6-1 and J usage is TRBJ2-3; D remains unclear. The CDR3 spans 13 residues. CDR1 and CDR2 from the germline V gene are MNHNS and SASEGT. V was shortened by 4 bases and J by 6 bases, with 11 bases between the two germline ends. Here the CDR3 reads CASSGSERDTQYF. The CDR3 coding sequence is TGTGCCAGCAGTGGATCGGAGAGGGATACGCAGTATTTT.

This rearrangement joins TRBV10-1 to TRBJ2-4; 7 bases are a match to TRBD1. The junction had 13 bases not matched to a gene; V was cut back by 2 bases and J by 6 bases. The CDR3 spans 17 residues. Germline CDR1 and CDR2: WNHNN and SYGVQD (reference sequence). As DNA, the CDR3 is TGCGCCAGCAGTGAGACAGGGGAACCAAAGTTTGGAAACATTCAGTACTTC. Its translation is CASSETGEPKFGNIQYF.

The CDR3 region is CASSDGIGNQPQHF. In nucleotides, the CDR3 is TGCGCCAGCAGCGACGGGATAGGGAATCAGCCCCAGCATTTT. The chain links TRBV5-1 to TRBJ1-5, with D unresolved. Germline CDR1 SGHRS, CDR2 YFSETQ. This CDR3 is built from 14 residues. The V and J ends lost 4 bases and 4 bases respectively, with 12 bases between them.

V and J are TRBV15 and TRBJ1-5, with D hard to call. This CDR3 has 13 residues. The germline V and J ends were trimmed by 6 bases and 7 bases, with 13 bases remaining between them. Germline CDR1 LNHNV, CDR2 YYDKDF (reference sequence). CDR3 coding DNA: TGTGCCACCAGACCTTCAAGCGGACAGCCCCAGCATTTT. Its protein product is CATRPSSGQPQHF.

This chain links TRBV7-3 with TRBJ1-3, with a weak D call TRBD1 (5 bases). Trimming pared 6 bases from V and 0 bases from J, leaving 15 bases between. The CDR3 covers 16 residues. The germline V gene has CDR1 SGHTA and CDR2 FQGTGA. The CDR3 DNA follows: TGTGCCAGCAGTCTCGACAGCCTACCCTCTGGAAACACCATATATTTT. Amino acid sequence: CASSLDSLPSGNTIYF.

The chain carries TRBV2 and TRBJ2-7, with 7 nucleotides matching TRBD1. The V gene end was trimmed by 8 bases and the J gene end by 0 bases; junction bases not matched to a gene: 10. Germline lookup yields CDR1 SNHLY and CDR2 FYNNEI. The CDR3 spans 15 residues. CDR3 DNA sequence: TGTGCCAGCCAGACCGCGAGGGACAGCTCCTACGAGCAGTACTTC. This gives the protein CASQTARDSSYEQYF.

The CDR3 loop is CASSPAGEVSNQPQHF. CDR3 DNA: TGTGCCAGCTCACCGGCGGGGGAGGTGAGCAATCAGCCCCAGCATTTT. V and J are TRBV18 and TRBJ1-5, with D maybe TRBD1 (5 bases). V lost 3 bases, J lost 1 base, and 13 bases lay in between. Per the germline V gene, CDR1 is KGHSH and CDR2 is LQKENI. The CDR3 is made up of 16 amino acids.

V usage is TRBV9 and J usage is TRBJ2-3; perhaps D is TRBD1 or TRBD2 (5 bases each). Per germline, CDR1 SGDLS and CDR2 YYNGEE. The CDR3 sequence is 18 residues long. Trimming removed 0 bases from V and 1 base from J, with 18 bases in between. This chain's CDR3 is CASSVDWWDPSGTDTQYF. The CDR3 DNA sequence: TGTGCCAGCAGCGTAGATTGGTGGGACCCCTCGGGCACAGATACGCAGTATTTT.

The chain couples TRBV9 to TRBJ2-3; no clear D. Germline V gives CDR1 SGDLS, CDR2 YYNGEE. V dropped 0 bases and J dropped 1 base, with 6 bases sitting between them. CDR3 size: 14 residues. In DNA, the CDR3 is TGTGCCAGCAGCGTAGTATCGGGCACAGATACGCAGTATTTT. This translates into CASSVVSGTDTQYF.

The V gene is TRBV19, the J gene TRBJ2-7; no reliable D call. Trimming removed 9 bases from V and 1 base from J, with 13 bases in between. CDR1 LNHDA and CDR2 SQIVND come from the germline V gene (reference sequence). The CDR3 runs to 13 residues. In DNA, the CDR3 is TGTGCCAGCACCCGCGTAGGGTCCTACGAGCAGTACTTC. Translated: CASTRVGSYEQYF.

The chain joins TRBV28 to TRBJ2-3; a weak D match, TRBD2 (6 bases). The CDR3 is made up of 14 amino acids. V was shortened by 5 bases and J by 1 base, with 10 bases between the two germline ends. Germline assignment: CDR1 MDHEN and CDR2 SYDVKM. The CDR3 DNA reads as TGTGCCAGCAGTGGGGCGGGACGCACAGATACGCAGTATTTT. The encoded protein is CASSGAGRTDTQYF.

V gene TRBV4-1 combines with J gene TRBJ2-5; 7 nucleotides agree with TRBD2. The J call may be in error: the DNA end matches TRBJ2-7 better. The CDR3 contains 17 residues. Per the germline V gene, CDR1 is MGHRA and CDR2 is YSYEKL. In DNA form, the CDR3 reads TGCGCCAGCAGCCAACTTCCCGCGGGACTACCATTAAACGAGCAGTACTTC. Its translation is CASSQLPAGLPLNEQYF.

The chain has TRBV7-9 and TRBJ2-3, with D hard to call. The CDR3 runs to 14 residues. Trimming took 3 bases from V and 3 from J, leaving 10 bases between them. The germline V gene encodes CDR1 SEHNR and CDR2 FQNEAQ (reference sequence). CDR3 DNA: TGTGCCAGCAGCTTTTTCATGGGTACAGATACGCAGTATTTT. It specifies CASSFFMGTDTQYF.

The rearrangement joins TRBV27 to TRBJ1-2, with a possible D match to TRBD1 (5 bases). V lost 6 bases, J lost 3 bases, and 11 bases lay in between. The CDR3 extends over 13 amino acids. Germline V CDR1 and CDR2: MNHEY, SMNVEV (reference sequence). DNA of the CDR3: TGTGCCAGCAGGTCGGGGCTGGACTATGGCTACACCTTC. Amino acid sequence: CASRSGLDYGYTF.